A selection of T cell receptor beta chains follows, all from one sample in a study of CD8 T cells in Susac syndrome. TCRdb re-derived calls from the immunoSEQ multiplex PCR reads in MiXCR, one entry per CDR3 protein. The sample includes about 250,000 distinct CDR3 sequences, about 94% of them seen just once. The sample taken for sequencing was CD4+ T cells from PBMCs. These receptors were obtained from a human donor with multiple sclerosis. Each CDR3 is given with its conserved first and last residue. Each record gives: J gene, V gene, D gene, clone size, CDR3 DNA, CDR3 protein. D genes are given only for firm matches. Clone size is stated in some rows and not others, as once, few, many or a class when expanded.

TRBJ2-7 | TRBV24-1 | - | once | TGTGCCACCAGTGATTTTCCCAGGGGCCACGAGCAGTACTTC | CATSDFPRGHEQYF
TRBJ2-2 | TRBV6-1 | TRBD2 | - | TGTGCCAGCAGTGAGGGGACTAGAAACACCGGGGAGCTGTTCTTT | CASSEGTRNTGELFF
TRBJ2-2 | TRBV5-1 | - | - | TGCGCCAGCAGCTTAGGTTCAGGGATGAGCACCGGGGAGCTGTTTTTT | CASSLGSGMSTGELFF
TRBJ1-1 | TRBV5-1 | - | - | TGCGCCAGCAATAGAGGGGATGGCACTGAAGCTTTCTTT | CASNRGDGTEAFF
TRBJ1-2 | TRBV20-1 | TRBD1 | - | TGCAGTGCTAGGGGACAGGGGATTCATGGCTACACCTTC | CSARGQGIHGYTF
TRBJ2-6 | TRBV2 | - | - | TGTGCCAGCAGTGATAGCGGCTCCGGGGCCAACGTCCTGACTTTC | CASSDSGSGANVLTF
TRBJ2-4 | TRBV2 | - | - | TGTGCCAGCAGAGAAGACAGATTAGCCAAAAACATTCAGTACTTC | CASREDRLAKNIQYF
TRBJ2-1 | TRBV5-1 | - | few | TGCGCCAGCAGCCTGGATAACAGTTACAATGAGCAGTTCTTC | CASSLDNSYNEQFF
TRBJ1-5 | TRBV6-1 | - | - | TGTGCCAGCAGGAAGGGAGACGATAGCAATCAGCCCCAGCATTTT | CASRKGDDSNQPQHF
TRBJ1-2 | TRBV19 | TRBD1 | - | TGTGCCAGTAGTATCCGGACAGGGGTTGGCGGTGGCTACACCTTC | CASSIRTGVGGGYTF
TRBJ2-5 | TRBV28 | TRBD1 | once | TGTGCCAGCAGTTTAAACAGGGGGCGCGGGCAAGAGACCCAGTACTTC | CASSLNRGRGQETQYF
TRBJ1-4 | TRBV18 | - | - | TGTGCCAGCTCACCACCGAACAGGGAGAAGAATAATGAAAAACTGTTTTTT | CASSPPNREKNNEKLFF
TRBJ2-2 | TRBV2 | TRBD1 | - | TGTGCCAGCAGTGCCCTTACCGGGACAGGGGGCATCGGGGAGCTGTTTTTT | CASSALTGTGGIGELFF
TRBJ1-1 | TRBV7-8 | TRBD1 | - | TGTGCCAGCAGCCCCCTATCCCGTGCTTTGGGACAGGGTCTTGTGGACACTGAAGCTTTCTTT | CASSPLSRALGQGLVDTEAFF
TRBJ2-1 | TRBV20-1 | TRBD2 | - | TGCAGTGCTAGAGCCGGGTCCGGGACTAGCGGGAGAGATGAGCAGTTCTTC | CSARAGSGTSGRDEQFF
TRBJ2-1 | TRBV7-2 | - | - | TGTGCCAGCAGCAAGGAGCCGTCCTACAATGAGCAGTTCTTC | CASSKEPSYNEQFF
TRBJ1-1 | TRBV6-5 | - | - | TGTGCCAGCAGTTCCCGGGATGACACTGAAGCTTTCTTT | CASSSRDDTEAFF
TRBJ2-7 | TRBV6-5 | - | - | TGTGCCAGCAGTAAAGGACGGAGTTCGACCTACGAGCAGTACTTC | CASSKGRSSTYEQYF
TRBJ1-2 | TRBV20-1 | TRBD1 | - | TGCAGTGCCCCCCTACTTCAGGGGGGCTATGGCTACACCTTC | CSAPLLQGGYGYTF
TRBJ1-2 | TRBV20-1 | - | once | TGCAGTGCTACTCCCCTCGATAGGGACTACACCTTC | CSATPLDRDYTF
TRBJ2-3 | TRBV30 | - | - | TGTGCCTGGGGAGTTGGACCCCCGGCAGATACGCAGTATTTT | CAWGVGPPADTQYF
TRBJ1-1 | TRBV10-2 | TRBD1 | - | TGCGCCAGCAGGGGGTCCGGGACAGAGGACACTGAAGCTTTCTTT | CASRGSGTEDTEAFF
TRBJ2-1 | TRBV3-1 | TRBD2 | - | TGTGCCAGCAGCCAAGGTGGGACCGGGGGGGCCGTTGAGCAGTTCTTC | CASSQGGTGGAVEQFF
TRBJ1-5 | TRBV12-3/TRBV12-4 | - | - | TGTGCCAGCAGTCCCAAGGGTTATCAGCCCCAGCATTTT | CASSPKGYQPQHF
TRBJ1-3 | TRBV15 | - | - | TGTGCCACCAGCCGTAGGACAGCTTCTGGAAACACCATATATTTT | CATSRRTASGNTIYF
TRBJ2-5 | TRBV29-1 | - | - | TGCAGCGTTGAAGATTTTAAGGTTCAAGAGACCCAGTACTTC | CSVEDFKVQETQYF
TRBJ1-2 | TRBV30 | TRBD1 | - | TGTGCCTGGATATCGGGACAGTTGTCTAACTATGGCTACACCTTC | CAWISGQLSNYGYTF
TRBJ2-1 | TRBV2 | TRBD2 | - | TGTGCCAGCCGTGGACTAGCGGGAGGGCTTTCCTACAATGAGCAGTTCTTC | CASRGLAGGLSYNEQFF
TRBJ2-5 | TRBV12-3/TRBV12-4 | - | - | TGTGCCAGCAGTTTTTCTGAGCGGCAAGAGACCCAGTACTTC | CASSFSERQETQYF